The sequence of this T cell receptor beta chain was determined in a study of CD8 T cells in Susac syndrome. When the RNA was reverse transcribed, random hexamers were used with an input of about 0.5 to 1 ug. From the immunoSEQ multiplex PCR reads, TCRdb called clonotypes with MiXCR, one entry per CDR3 protein. Seen here are fewer than 200,000 distinct CDR3 sequences, around 96% observed once, and the top ten hold 0.15% to 0.2%. The sample consisted of CD8+ T cells from PBMCs. The sequence was obtained from a human donor with multiple sclerosis.

The CDR3 loop is CASRVDRGTEAFF. CDR3 sequence (DNA): TGTGCCAGCAGAGTCGACAGGGGAACTGAAGCTTTCTTT. The V gene is TRBV13, the J gene TRBJ1-1; 8 nucleotides align to TRBD1. The length of the CDR3 is 13 residues. Germline values: CDR1 PRHDT, CDR2 FYEKMQ (reference sequence). The V and J ends lost 6 bases and 5 bases, in that order; junction bases with no gene match: 5.